The sequence of this TCR beta chain was determined in a study of response to subunit inactivated influenza vaccine (dated by TCRdb to 2016 to 2018). As for the study more broadly: To follow how T cells responded to a trivalent subunit inactivated influenza vaccine, the researchers relied on deep quantitative profiling of the T cell receptor repertoire.

Library preparation was by RT-PCR. The reads were generated on an Illumina HiSeq 2500. TCRdb cleaned the public reads at Q25 with fastp, built clones with MiXCR and kept in-frame beta chains. Entries that share a CDR3 protein sequence are merged under the most common genes and DNA. The table for this sample lists hundreds of thousands of distinct CDR3 sequences; approximately 7.7% of them were counted only once. Under 15% of the sample rests with the top ten. Notes on this clonotype: The target of this receptor is not known. No per-base quality is available; no much larger clone lies one base away.

What the authors observed across the whole study: It was suggested by the authors that each seasonal influenza vaccination may recruit only a limited number of new T cells.

The germline V gene encodes CDR1 LGHNA and CDR2 YSLEER. The CDR3 measures 16 amino acids from cysteine to phenylalanine. Of all the DNA, just the CDR3 is kept, 48 bases in frame from base 1. V is shortened by 0 bases, J by 6 bases, and the region joining them spans 17 bases. The TCR sequence derives from a man between 45 and 75 years old who received an inactivated influenza vaccine. Donor details come from another sample of the same person, matched by shared clones. The sequenced sample was PBMCs from blood, obtained around 25 months after vaccination. This chain joins TRBV4-3 to TRBJ1-2; the D gene is possibly TRBD1, with 5 bases matching. In nucleotides, the sequence is TGCGCCAGCAGCCAAGATTCCCCGGTAAGGGGCGATGGCTACACCTTC. The encoded protein is CASSQDSPVRGDGYTF.